This paragraph covers one TCR beta chain sequence. What it recognizes is unknown. The same CDR3 also results from other DNA sequences found in this sample. In the CD4+ fraction, cells were divided into CD45RA+ naive and CD45RA-negative memory subsets. The data originate from a study of shared clonotypes between healthy human individuals. Overall study findings and caveats: Represented diversity, genetic and exposure-history alike, was limited by few donors.

Germline loops: CDR1 SGDLS, CDR2 YYNGEE. Trimming stripped 0 bases from V and 0 bases from J, with 8 bases between. CDR3 length: 15 amino acids. It was across several immunoSEQ plates that each subset's genomic DNA was evenly split. The table came from immunoSEQ multiplex PCR; TCRdb's copy has only in-frame clones and leaves some out. The data hold about 2.3 million clones, with around 92% observed a single time. The chain has TRBV9 and TRBJ2-3; D possibly corresponds to TRBD1 (6 bases). Sequenced: naive CD4+ T cells from PBMCs. This sample's subset: CD45RA+ positively selected. This sequence originates from a man aged 18 to 29 in good health. Some clones in this sample may be carry-over from other donors' samples. CDR3 coding DNA: TGTGCCAGCAGCGTAGGAGGGGGTAGCACAGATACGCAGTATTTT. Translating gives CASSVGGGSTDTQYF. Combining the CDR3 with reference TRBV9 and TRBJ2-3 gives the whole variable domain DSGVTQTPKHLITATGQRVTLRCSPRSGDLSVYWYQQSLDQGLQFLIQYYNGEERAKGNILERFSAQQFPDLHSELNLSSLELGDSALYFCASSVGGGSTDTQYFGPGTRLTVL.